This T cell receptor (beta chain) was observed in a study of T cell responses to AZD1222 COVID-19 vaccine. Produced via immunoSEQ multiplex PCR; TCRdb's table is partial and in-frame only. The table records 130,000 or so clones, 85% to 90% of them present only once. Sequencing was performed on peripheral blood, taken on day 0 of AZD1222 vaccination. The sequence was collected from an adult in good health.

In DNA, the CDR3 is TGTGCCAGCAGCCCCCGGACTACCCTTCAAGAGACCCAGTACTTC. Protein sequence: CASSPRTTLQETQYF. This chain uses TRBV5-8 with TRBJ2-5; maybe TRBD2 (6 bases). Germline assignment: CDR1 SGHTS and CDR2 YDEGEE. The CDR3 runs to 15 residues. V dropped 4 bases and J dropped 2 bases, with 15 bases sitting between them.